The next 27 T cell receptor beta chains were all read from a single sample in a study of blood T cell repertoires in COVID-19. The repertoire was sequenced with immunoSEQ multiplex PCR; TCRdb's copy has only in-frame clones and lacks some. The sample has roughly 200,000 clones; 86% are singletons. Sequenced: PBMCs or T cells enriched from blood (not recorded which). All receptors derive from a woman between 40 and 55 years old with acute COVID-19.

The chain uses TRBV2 and TRBJ2-7; 7 nucleotides line up with TRBD1. The CDR3 sequence is 12 residues long. With V trimmed by 10 bases and J by 6 bases, 9 bases remained unmatched. In germline, CDR1 is SNHLY, CDR2 FYNNEI. CDR3 in DNA: TGTGCCATTGGGGGAACAGGGGTCGAGCAGTACTTC. This sequence encodes CAIGGTGVEQYF.

The CDR3 is CASSPRQLDSNQPQHF. CDR3 sequence (DNA): TGTGCCAGCTCACCACGACAGCTCGATAGCAATCAGCCCCAGCATTTT. The rearrangement uses TRBV18 and TRBJ1-5; maybe TRBD1 (5 bases). The CDR3 extends over 16 amino acids. The germline gives CDR1 KGHSH, CDR2 LQKENI. The V and J ends lost 1 base and 0 bases respectively, with 10 bases between them.

This clone was recorded a few times. The chain has TRBV19 and TRBJ1-2, with a weak D call TRBD1 (6 bases). The CDR3 sequence is 15 residues long. Germline lookup yields CDR1 LNHDA and CDR2 SQIVND (reference sequence). Trimming shortened V by 5 bases and J by 7 bases, and 20 bases separated the two germline ends. The DNA of the CDR3 is TGTGCCAGTAGTCCTTCCAACAGGGTCGCCTCTGGCTACACCTTC. It encodes CASSPSNRVASGYTF.

The sample holds one count of this clone. The J gene is TRBJ1-6, the V gene TRBV19; 9 bases are a match to TRBD1. There are 19 residues in the CDR3. Germline CDR1 is LNHDA and CDR2 is SQIVND (reference sequence). V shed 2 bases and J 6 bases; nucleotides not matched to a gene: 14. This CDR3 reads CASSITGTGFLLPNSPLHF. The CDR3, as DNA: TGTGCCAGTAGTATAACTGGGACAGGGTTCCTCCTCCCTAATTCACCCCTCCACTTT.

This chain links TRBV19 with TRBJ2-1; maybe TRBD2 (5 bases). This CDR3 has 12 residues. Germline assignment: CDR1 LNHDA and CDR2 SQIVND (reference sequence). Trimming shortened V by 11 bases and J by 4 bases, and 12 bases separated the two germline ends. CDR3 in amino acids: CASEGGYNEQFF. The CDR3 region has the DNA TGTGCCTCCGAAGGCGGGTACAATGAGCAGTTCTTC.

V gene TRBV5-5 combines with J gene TRBJ2-7, with D possibly matching TRBD1 (6 bases). V lost 0 bases and J 3 bases, leaving 16 bases between the germline ends. This CDR3 spans 16 amino acids. Germline V CDR1 and CDR2: SGHKS, YYEKEE (reference sequence). The CDR3 DNA is TGTGCCAGCAGCTTGGCTCCGGGACATCAAGACTACGAGCAGTACGTC. Protein product: CASSLAPGHQDYEQYV.

The genes are TRBV9 and TRBJ1-2; the match to TRBD1 covers 7 bases. Trimming took 0 bases from V and 7 from J; bases not matched to a gene: 3. This CDR3 has 13 residues. Per germline, CDR1 SGDLS and CDR2 YYNGEE. The CDR3, as DNA: TGTGCCAGCAGCGTAGGAGGGGGCGGTGGCTACACCTTC. It is translated as CASSVGGGGGYTF.

The V and J genes are TRBV3-1 (or the pseudogene TRBV3-2) and TRBJ1-5; D may be TRBD1 (6 bases). The V end was cut by 4 bases, the J end by 7 bases, with 11 bases between. CDR1 and CDR2 from the germline V gene are LGHDT and YNNKEL (reference sequence). CDR3 size: 13 residues. Here the CDR3 DNA reads TGTGCCAGCAGCCTCAGGGGTGGCCAGCCCCAGCATTTT. It codes for CASSLRGGQPQHF.

This clone was seen a handful of times. The chain is built from TRBV14 and TRBJ1-2; D gene uncertain. This CDR3 spans 16 amino acids. Germline assignment: CDR1 SGHDN and CDR2 FVKESK. The germline V and J ends were trimmed by 0 bases and 6 bases, with 17 bases remaining between them. CDR3 loop: CASSQDLPQALHGYTF. CDR3 sequence (DNA): TGTGCCAGCAGCCAAGATCTTCCCCAGGCCCTCCATGGCTACACCTTC.

This chain uses TRBV9 with TRBJ2-2, with TRBD2 matching 8 bases. This CDR3 has 17 amino acids. The J segment lost 0 bases and the V segment lost 3 bases, leaving 7 bases of the junction unmatched. CDR1 is SGDLS and CDR2 is YYNGEE in the germline V gene. CDR3 sequence reads: CASSGPRGGSNTGELFF. The CDR3 nucleotides are TGTGCCAGCAGCGGGCCTCGGGGGGGCTCGAACACCGGGGAGCTGTTTTTT.

The gene calls are TRBV4-3 and TRBJ1-2; D call uncertain. V gave up 3 bases and J gave up 7 bases, with 18 bases separating them. CDR1 LGHNA and CDR2 YSLEER come from the germline V gene. The CDR3 totals 15 residues. The CDR3 reads CASSQARGDLGGYTF. The DNA for the CDR3 is TGCGCCAGCAGCCAGGCCAGAGGCGATTTGGGTGGCTACACCTTC.

Here the CDR3 DNA reads TGTGCCAGCAGCTTGGGGCCGAATACGCAGTATTTT. Its translation is CASSLGPNTQYF. This chain connects TRBV5-4 to TRBJ2-3; no clear D. V dropped 0 bases and J dropped 7 bases, with 6 bases sitting between them. From germline, CDR1 is SGHNT and CDR2 YYREEE (reference sequence). The CDR3 covers 12 residues. Full variable domain (outside the CDR3, taken from reference TRBV5-4 and TRBJ2-3): ETGVTQSPTHLIKTRGQQVTLRCSSQSGHNTVSWYQQALGQGPQFIFQYYREEENGRGNFPPRFSGLQFPNYSSELNVNALELDDSALYLCASSLGPNTQYFGPGTRLTVL.

This rearrangement joins TRBV7-9 to TRBJ2-1, with 9 bases lining up with TRBD2. This CDR3 has 15 residues. V trimming: 5 bases; J trimming: 6 bases; junction bases outside the gene matches: 8. CDR1 and CDR2 from the germline V gene are SEHNR and FQNEAQ (reference sequence). In DNA, the CDR3 is TGTGCCAGCAGCCCCGGCGGCGGGAGGGGCAATGAGCAGTTCTTC. Amino acid sequence: CASSPGGGRGNEQFF.

J is TRBJ1-3 and V is TRBV5-1; D unclear. With 4 bases removed from V and 1 base from J, the gap between germline ends came to 6 bases. This CDR3 region has 13 residues. Germline V CDR1 and CDR2: SGHRS, YFSETQ. The CDR3 region is CASSGQSGNTIYF. The CDR3 DNA is TGCGCCAGCAGCGGCCAGTCTGGAAACACCATATATTTT.

This chain links TRBV6-6 with TRBJ1-2; 8 bases match TRBD1. V was clipped by 6 bases and J by 3 bases; unmatched bases: 0. CDR1 and CDR2 (germline): MNHNY, SVGAGI (reference sequence). CDR3 size: 12 residues. The CDR3 DNA sequence: TGTGCCAGCAGGACAGGGGACTATGGCTACACCTTC. Translation: CASRTGDYGYTF.

This chain connects TRBV12-5 to TRBJ1-4, with D unclear. Germline CDR1 reads LGHNT; CDR2 reads FRNRAP. Trimming took off 1 base at V and 0 bases at J, with 6 bases between the two ends. The CDR3 length is 15 residues. Here the CDR3 DNA reads TGTGCTAGTGGTTTGGGGAGCTCAACTAATGAAAAACTGTTTTTT. Its translation: CASGLGSSTNEKLFF.

The chain is built from TRBV5-6 and TRBJ2-7, with D possibly being TRBD2 (7 bases). Trimming removed 0 bases at V and 4 bases at J, with 11 bases between. This CDR3 is built from 14 residues. CDR1 and CDR2 (germline): SGHDT, YYEEEE. CDR3 nucleotide sequence: TGTGCCAGCAGCTTGGAGGGGGGGCCATACGAGCAGTACTTC. Encoded protein: CASSLEGGPYEQYF.

CDR3 nucleotide sequence: TGTGCCAGTAGTAATTCGATCAGGGGAGAGACCCAGTACTTC. Translating it yields CASSNSIRGETQYF. This chain joins TRBV19 and TRBJ2-5; D might be TRBD1 (6 bases). This CDR3 comprises 14 residues. V was pared by 4 bases and J by 4 bases, with 13 bases between. Germline CDR1 reads LNHDA; CDR2 reads SQIVND (reference sequence).

With respect to this clone: This specimen includes other DNA sequences encoding the same CDR3. This chain connects TRBV14 to TRBJ1-2; TRBD1 agrees at 7 bases. Germline assignment: CDR1 SGHDN and CDR2 FVKESK. The CDR3 has 15 amino acids. J was trimmed by 2 bases and V by 1 base; bases with no gene match: 4. In nucleotides, the CDR3 is TGTGCCAGCAGCCAAGCCGGGACAGCAAACTATGGCTACACCTTC. Protein product: CASSQAGTANYGYTF. Variable domain in full (rest from reference TRBV14 and TRBJ1-2): EAGVTQFPSHSVIEKGQTVTLRCDPISGHDNLYWYRRVMGKEIKFLLHFVKESKQDESGMPNNRFLAERTGGTYSTLKVQPAELEDSGVYFCASSQAGTANYGYTFGSGTRLTVV.

This clone was detected once. V and J are TRBV9 and TRBJ2-5; TRBD2 agrees at 9 bases. The length of the CDR3 is 17 residues. V dropped 3 bases and J dropped 3; count of bases not matched to a gene: 12. From germline, CDR1 is SGDLS and CDR2 YYNGEE. The CDR3: CASSAPRGGPLEETQYF. For the CDR3, the DNA is TGTGCCAGCAGCGCACCGCGGGGGGGCCCCTTGGAAGAGACCCAGTACTTC.

V is TRBV5-6 and J is TRBJ1-5; the D is unclear. Looked up from germline, CDR1 is SGHDT and CDR2 is YYEEEE. CDR3 length: 15 amino acids. Trimming left V 0 bases short and J 3 bases short, with 10 bases between. CDR3 sequence reads: CASSLGRRANQPQHF. DNA of the CDR3: TGTGCCAGCAGCTTGGGAAGGAGGGCCAATCAGCCCCAGCATTTT.

The J gene is TRBJ2-1, the V gene TRBV7-6, with TRBD2 matching 7 bases. Trimming took 1 base from V and 1 from J; bases not matched to a gene: 4. This CDR3 contains 16 residues. The V gene's germline CDR1 is SGHVS and CDR2 FNYEAQ. The CDR3 spells CASSLEGRGSYNEQFF. The CDR3 coding sequence is TGTGCCAGCAGCTTAGAAGGGAGGGGATCCTACAATGAGCAGTTCTTC.

The rearrangement joins TRBV5-5 to TRBJ2-2; 9 bases are shared with TRBD1. Germline CDR1 is SGHKS and CDR2 is YYEKEE (reference sequence). CDR3 length equals 16 residues. J lost 3 bases, V lost 4 bases, and 7 bases had no gene match. The CDR3 DNA reads TGTGCCAGCAGCGTGGGACAGGGATGGGACACCGGGGAGCTGTTTTTT. Its translation: CASSVGQGWDTGELFF.

V and J are TRBV5-1 and TRBJ1-1, with 8 bases aligning to TRBD1. Germline values: CDR1 SGHRS, CDR2 YFSETQ. The ends lost 0 bases at V and 3 bases at J; junction bases unmatched: 1. CDR3 size: 14 residues. CDR3 sequence (DNA): TGCGCCAGCAGCTTGGGGGACAGGTACACTGAAGCTTTCTTT. Translation: CASSLGDRYTEAFF.

This clone was counted only a few times. The rearrangement links TRBV9 to TRBJ1-4; perhaps TRBD1 as D (6 bases). This CDR3 contains 15 residues. Germline assignment: CDR1 SGDLS and CDR2 YYNGEE. The V and J ends lost 2 bases and 7 bases respectively, with 15 bases between them. CDR3 DNA sequence: TGTGCCAGCAGCGTGATAGGGGGTGTAGGTGAAAAACTGTTTTTT. This translates into CASSVIGGVGEKLFF.

The genes are TRBV5-6 and TRBJ2-3; 8 bases align to TRBD2. The germline V gene has CDR1 SGHDT and CDR2 YYEEEE. With V trimmed by 4 bases and J by 1 base, 5 bases remained unmatched. The CDR3 has 15 residues. The CDR3 spells CASSINSGGTDTQYF. CDR3 coding DNA: TGTGCCAGCAGCATAAATAGCGGGGGCACAGATACGCAGTATTTT. The entire variable domain, with the rest obtained from reference TRBV5-6 and TRBJ2-3, is as follows: DAGVTQSPTHLIKTRGQQVTLRCSPKSGHDTVSWYQQALGQGPQFIFQYYEEEERQRGNFPDRFSGHQFPNYSSELNVNALLLGDSALYLCASSINSGGTDTQYFGPGTRLTVL.

The chain has TRBV4-3 and TRBJ1-1, with 10 bases lining up with TRBD1. This CDR3 is 16 amino acids long. With 3 bases clipped from V and 4 bases from J, the junction kept 8 bases outside the gene matches. The germline V gene encodes CDR1 LGHNA and CDR2 YSLEER. The chain's CDR3 is CASSQGIDRGRTEAFF. In DNA, the CDR3 is TGCGCCAGCAGCCAGGGCATTGACAGGGGGCGCACTGAAGCTTTCTTT.